The rows below give T cell receptor beta chains drawn from one sample of a study of cytomegalovirus exposure and HLA in healthy donors. Repertoires were generated with immunoSEQ multiplex PCR, while TCRdb's copy carries only in-frame clones and drops some. Altogether about 170,000 clones are present, 81% being singletons, with the ten largest covering 1.5% to 2%. The material sequenced was PBMCs. The source of these receptors is a woman in her late teens or twenties in good health and CMV-seronegative. CDR3s include the opening cysteine and the closing phenylalanine or tryptophan. The D gene is left open where the match is weak. Size tells how often a clone was seen (once, few, many) or the class of an expanded clone, and some rows leave it out.

J gene | D gene | clone size | V gene | CDR3 protein | CDR3 DNA
TRBJ1-3 | - | once | TRBV9 | CASSVDQVFSGNTIYF | TGTGCCAGCAGCGTAGATCAGGTCTTCTCTGGAAACACCATATATTTT
TRBJ2-3 | TRBD2 | few | TRBV7-8 | CASSLLAGGSTDTQYF | TGTGCCAGCAGCTTACTAGCGGGAGGTAGCACAGATACGCAGTATTTT
TRBJ1-2 | TRBD1 | - | TRBV6-6 | CASSYSLQGYMGYTF | TGTGCCAGCAGTTACTCGCTACAGGGGTATATGGGCTACACCTTC
TRBJ1-1 | TRBD1 | - | TRBV9 | CASSVLGTGGVFF | TGTGCCAGCAGCGTTCTAGGGACAGGAGGGGTTTTCTTT
TRBJ2-7 | - | - | TRBV5-8 | CASSLGIGRGALGYEQYF | TGTGCCAGCAGCTTGGGGATAGGCAGGGGAGCTCTAGGCTACGAGCAGTACTTC
TRBJ2-4 | TRBD2 | - | TRBV2 | CASSEGTSGKNIQYF | TGTGCCAGCAGTGAGGGGACTAGCGGAAAAAACATTCAGTACTTC
TRBJ1-2 | - | - | TRBV4-1 | CASSQDPFYGYTF | TGCGCCAGCAGCCAAGATCCCTTCTATGGCTACACCTTC
TRBJ2-5 | TRBD2 | once | TRBV9 | CASSVGRGGGETQYF | TGTGCCAGCAGCGTTGGTAGAGGCGGGGGAGAGACCCAGTACTTC
TRBJ1-5 | - | - | TRBV28 | CASIMGALNQPQHF | TGTGCCAGCATCATGGGGGCTTTGAATCAGCCCCAGCATTTT
TRBJ1-1 | - | - | TRBV6-6 | CASSYSGGMNTEAFF | TGTGCCAGCAGTTACTCGGGCGGGATGAACACTGAAGCTTTCTTT
TRBJ1-1 | - | - | TRBV7-3 | CASSSQGLAEAFF | TGTGCCAGCAGCTCTCAGGGGCTGGCTGAAGCTTTCTTT
TRBJ1-2 | - | - | TRBV5-8 | CASSFGTRANYGYTF | TGTGCCAGCAGCTTCGGGACTCGAGCTAACTATGGCTACACCTTC
TRBJ2-1 | TRBD1 | - | TRBV28 | CASSLTRYRGRGYNEQFF | TGTGCCAGCAGTTTAACCAGATACAGGGGCCGGGGCTACAATGAGCAGTTCTTC
TRBJ2-5 | TRBD2 | - | TRBV5-1 | CASSLVAGSRETQYF | TGCGCCAGCAGCTTGGTAGCGGGGTCTCGTGAGACCCAGTACTTC
TRBJ1-1 | - | - | TRBV6-1 | CASSGGLAGTEAFF | TGTGCCAGCAGTGGTGGACTGGCGGGCACTGAAGCTTTCTTT
TRBJ2-1 | - | - | TRBV19 | CASSDQAELYNEQFF | TGTGCCAGTAGTGACCAAGCGGAGCTATACAATGAGCAGTTCTTC
TRBJ2-7 | - | - | TRBV5-8 | CASSLEVGLRQGRHEQYF | TGTGCCAGCAGCTTGGAGGTGGGCCTTCGTCAGGGCCGGCACGAGCAGTACTTC
TRBJ1-1 | - | once | TRBV18 | CASSRQPLNTEAFF | TGTGCCAGCTCACGACAGCCTTTGAACACTGAAGCTTTCTTT
TRBJ2-6 | - | - | TRBV29-1 | CSVEAAGLTSGANVLTF | TGCAGCGTTGAGGCTGCAGGGTTGACTTCTGGGGCCAACGTCCTGACTTTC
TRBJ1-1 | - | - | TRBV5-8 | CASSFSGEAFF | TGTGCCAGCAGCTTTTCAGGGGAAGCTTTCTTT